One T cell receptor beta chain is described in this entry. This record belongs to a study of T cells after somatic rescue of genetic block. Libraries were prepared by immunoSEQ multiplex PCR; TCRdb keeps only in-frame clonotypes and omits some of them. The sample yields 95,000 to 120,000 clones, about 89% seen once. This CDR3 region has 12 residues. CDR1 and CDR2 (germline): SGHTA, FQGNSA. Trimming removed 4 bases at V and 10 bases at J, with 8 bases between. The clonotype originates from a woman between 18 and 30 years old. The specimen was peripheral blood mononuclear cells (PBMCs). V is TRBV7-2 and J is TRBJ1-6; D is ambiguous. CDR3 residues: CASSSPLSPLHF. CDR3 coding DNA: TGTGCCAGCAGCTCCCCCCTCTCACCCCTCCACTTT.